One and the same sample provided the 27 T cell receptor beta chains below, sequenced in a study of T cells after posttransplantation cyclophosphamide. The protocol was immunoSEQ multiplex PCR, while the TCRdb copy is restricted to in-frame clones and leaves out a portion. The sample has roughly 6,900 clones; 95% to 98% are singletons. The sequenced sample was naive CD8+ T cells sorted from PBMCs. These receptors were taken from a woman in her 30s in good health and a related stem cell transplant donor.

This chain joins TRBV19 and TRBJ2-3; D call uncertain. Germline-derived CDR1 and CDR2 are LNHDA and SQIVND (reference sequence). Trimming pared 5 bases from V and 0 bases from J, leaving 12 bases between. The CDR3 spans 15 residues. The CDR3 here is CASSPLWASTDTQYF. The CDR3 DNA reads TGTGCCAGTAGTCCTCTTTGGGCCAGCACAGATACGCAGTATTTT. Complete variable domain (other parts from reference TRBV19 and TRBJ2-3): DGGITQSPKYLFRKEGQNVTLSCEQNLNHDAMYWYRQDPGQGLRLIYYSQIVNDFQKGDIAEGYSVSREKKESFPLTVTSAQKNPTAFYLCASSPLWASTDTQYFGPGTRLTVL.

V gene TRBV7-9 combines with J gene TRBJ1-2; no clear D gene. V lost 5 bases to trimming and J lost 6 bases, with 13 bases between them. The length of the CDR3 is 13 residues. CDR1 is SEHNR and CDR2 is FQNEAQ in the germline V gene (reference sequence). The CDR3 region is CASSEPETDGYTF. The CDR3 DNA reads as TGTGCCAGCAGCGAGCCGGAGACGGATGGCTACACCTTC.

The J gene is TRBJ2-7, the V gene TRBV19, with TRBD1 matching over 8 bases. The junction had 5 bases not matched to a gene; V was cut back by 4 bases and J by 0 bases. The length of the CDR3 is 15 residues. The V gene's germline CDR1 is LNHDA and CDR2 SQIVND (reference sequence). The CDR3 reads CASSKGQDSSYEQYF. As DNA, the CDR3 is TGTGCCAGTAGTAAGGGACAGGACAGCTCCTACGAGCAGTACTTC.

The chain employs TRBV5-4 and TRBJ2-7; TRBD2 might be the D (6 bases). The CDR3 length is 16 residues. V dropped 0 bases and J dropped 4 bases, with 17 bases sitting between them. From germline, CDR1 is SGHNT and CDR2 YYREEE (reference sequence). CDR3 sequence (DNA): TGTGCCAGCAGCTTGGCCGAAAACCTTGGGAGGTACGAGCAGTACTTC. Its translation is CASSLAENLGRYEQYF.

CDR3 in amino acids: CSVEGRGKIRTEAFF. For the CDR3, the DNA is TGCAGCGTTGAAGGGCGGGGGAAGATTCGCACTGAAGCTTTCTTT. The rearrangement joins TRBV29-1 to TRBJ1-1, with D possibly TRBD1 on 5 matching bases. The V end lost 1 base, the J end lost 4 bases, and 16 bases lay between the germline ends. Germline V lookup: CDR1 SQVTM, CDR2 ANQGSEA. This CDR3 is built from 15 residues. Using reference TRBV29-1 and TRBJ1-1 for the parts outside the CDR3, the full variable domain is SAVISQKPSRDICQRGTSLTIQCQVDSQVTMMFWYRQQPGQSLTLIATANQGSEATYESGFVIDKFPISRPNLTFSTLTVSNMSPEDSSIYLCSVEGRGKIRTEAFFGQGTRLTVV.

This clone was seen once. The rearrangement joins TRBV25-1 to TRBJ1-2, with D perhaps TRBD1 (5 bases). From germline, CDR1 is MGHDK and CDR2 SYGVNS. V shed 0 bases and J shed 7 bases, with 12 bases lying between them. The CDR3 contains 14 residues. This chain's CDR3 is CASSEYGTVGGYTF. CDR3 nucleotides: TGTGCCAGCAGTGAATATGGGACTGTGGGTGGCTACACCTTC.

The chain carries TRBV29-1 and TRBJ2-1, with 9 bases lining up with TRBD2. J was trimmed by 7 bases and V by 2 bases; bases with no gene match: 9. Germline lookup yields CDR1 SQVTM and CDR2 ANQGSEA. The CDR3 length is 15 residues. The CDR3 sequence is CSVERSGGLVNEQFF. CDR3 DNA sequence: TGCAGCGTTGAACGTAGCGGGGGTTTGGTGAATGAGCAGTTCTTC.

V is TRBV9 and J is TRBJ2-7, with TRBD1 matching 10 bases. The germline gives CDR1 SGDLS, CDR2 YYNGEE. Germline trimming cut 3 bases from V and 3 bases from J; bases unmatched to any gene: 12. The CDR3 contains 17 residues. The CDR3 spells CASSAALPGQGFYEQYF. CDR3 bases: TGTGCCAGCAGCGCCGCCCTACCGGGACAGGGGTTCTACGAGCAGTACTTC.

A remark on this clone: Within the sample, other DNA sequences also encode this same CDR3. In DNA form, the CDR3 reads TGCGCCAGCAGCTTGGGTTTGACGGGGGGGCCTTTCACAGATACGCAGTATTTT. Protein: CASSLGLTGGPFTDTQYF. The chain links TRBV5-1 to TRBJ2-3, with 8 bases matching TRBD2. Germline loops: CDR1 SGHRS, CDR2 YFSETQ. The J segment lost 2 bases and the V segment lost 0 bases, leaving 11 bases of the junction unmatched. The CDR3 is made up of 18 amino acids.

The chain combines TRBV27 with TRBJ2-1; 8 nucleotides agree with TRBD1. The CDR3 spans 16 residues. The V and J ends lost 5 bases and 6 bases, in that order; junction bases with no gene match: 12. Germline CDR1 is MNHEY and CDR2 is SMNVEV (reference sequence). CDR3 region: CASSAPGQGGGNEQFF. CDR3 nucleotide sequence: TGTGCCAGCAGTGCTCCCGGACAGGGTGGAGGCAATGAGCAGTTCTTC.

CDR3 loop: CASSLGGGRGYTF. Here the CDR3 DNA reads TGTGCCAGCAGTTTAGGGGGGGGTAGAGGCTACACCTTC. This sequence joins TRBV27 and TRBJ1-2; possibly TRBD1 for D (5 bases). The ends were cut back, 2 bases at V and 8 bases at J, with 12 bases in the middle. Germline-derived CDR1 and CDR2 are MNHEY and SMNVEV (reference sequence). There are 13 residues in the CDR3.

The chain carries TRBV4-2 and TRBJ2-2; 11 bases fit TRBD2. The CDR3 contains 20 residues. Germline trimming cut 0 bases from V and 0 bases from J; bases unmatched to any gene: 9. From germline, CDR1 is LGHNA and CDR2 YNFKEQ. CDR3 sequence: CASSQDGWASGGPNTGELFF. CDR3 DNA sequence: TGTGCCAGCAGCCAAGATGGATGGGCTAGCGGGGGGCCGAACACCGGGGAGCTGTTTTTT.

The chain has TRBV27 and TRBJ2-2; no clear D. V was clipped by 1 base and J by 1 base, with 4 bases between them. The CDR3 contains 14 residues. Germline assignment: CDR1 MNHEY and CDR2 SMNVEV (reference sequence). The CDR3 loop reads CASSLYKNTGELFF. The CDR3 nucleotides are TGTGCCAGCAGTTTATACAAGAACACCGGGGAGCTGTTTTTT.

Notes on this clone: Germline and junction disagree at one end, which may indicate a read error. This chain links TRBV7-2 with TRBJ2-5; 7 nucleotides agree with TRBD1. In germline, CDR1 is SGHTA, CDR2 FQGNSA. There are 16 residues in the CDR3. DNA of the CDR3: TGTGCCAGCAGCTTAGTTGGAAACAGGGGTACAGAGACCCGGTACTTC. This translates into CASSLVGNRGTETRYF.

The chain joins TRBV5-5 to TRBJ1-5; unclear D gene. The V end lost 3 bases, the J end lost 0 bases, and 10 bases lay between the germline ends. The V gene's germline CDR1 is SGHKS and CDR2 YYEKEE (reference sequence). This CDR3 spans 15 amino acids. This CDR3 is CASSSRASSNQPQHF. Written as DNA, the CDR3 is TGTGCCAGCAGCTCGAGAGCATCTAGCAATCAGCCCCAGCATTTT.

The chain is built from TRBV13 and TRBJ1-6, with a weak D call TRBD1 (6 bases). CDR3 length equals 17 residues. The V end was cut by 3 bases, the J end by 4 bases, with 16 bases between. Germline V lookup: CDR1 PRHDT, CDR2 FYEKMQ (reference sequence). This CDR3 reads CASSFHPRDIYNSPLHF. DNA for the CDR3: TGTGCCAGCAGCTTCCACCCCCGGGACATTTATAATTCACCCCTCCACTTT.

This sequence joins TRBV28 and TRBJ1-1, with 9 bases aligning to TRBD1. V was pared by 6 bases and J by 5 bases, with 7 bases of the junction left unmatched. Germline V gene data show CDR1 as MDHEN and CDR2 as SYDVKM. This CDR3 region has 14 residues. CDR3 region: CASRPGQGATEAFF. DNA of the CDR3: TGTGCCAGCAGACCGGGACAGGGAGCAACTGAAGCTTTCTTT. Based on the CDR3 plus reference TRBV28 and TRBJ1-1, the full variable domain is DVKVTQSSRYLVKRTGEKVFLECVQDMDHENMFWYRQDPGLGLRLIYFSYDVKMKEKGDIPEGYSVSREKKERFSLILESASTNQTSMYLCASRPGQGATEAFFGQGTRLTVV.

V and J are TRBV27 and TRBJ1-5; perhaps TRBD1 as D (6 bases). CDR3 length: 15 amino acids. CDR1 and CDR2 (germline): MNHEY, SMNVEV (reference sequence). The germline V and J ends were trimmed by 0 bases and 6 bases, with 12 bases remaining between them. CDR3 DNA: TGTGCCAGCAGTTTATCCCGCGGGGGCAGTCAGCCCCAGCATTTT. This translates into CASSLSRGGSQPQHF.

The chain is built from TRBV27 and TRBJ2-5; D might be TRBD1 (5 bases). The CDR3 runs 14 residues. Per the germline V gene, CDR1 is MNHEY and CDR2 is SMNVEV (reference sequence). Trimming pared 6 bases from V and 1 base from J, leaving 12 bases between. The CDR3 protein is CASRTHRSQETQYF. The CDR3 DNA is TGTGCCAGCAGGACCCACAGGAGCCAAGAGACCCAGTACTTC.

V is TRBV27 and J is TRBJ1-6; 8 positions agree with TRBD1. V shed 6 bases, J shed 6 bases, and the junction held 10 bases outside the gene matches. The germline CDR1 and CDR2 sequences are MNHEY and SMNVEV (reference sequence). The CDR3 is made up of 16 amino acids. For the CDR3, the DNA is TGTGCCAGCAGCCTATCCCGGACAGGGAGTAATTCACCCCTCCACTTT. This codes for CASSLSRTGSNSPLHF.

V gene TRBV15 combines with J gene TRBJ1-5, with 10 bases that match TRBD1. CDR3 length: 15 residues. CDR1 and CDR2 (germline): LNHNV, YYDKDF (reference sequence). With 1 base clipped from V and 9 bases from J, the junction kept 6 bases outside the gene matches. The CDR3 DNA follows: TGTGCCACCAGCAGAGCGAGGACAGGGGGAAGGCCCCAGCATTTT. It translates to CATSRARTGGRPQHF.

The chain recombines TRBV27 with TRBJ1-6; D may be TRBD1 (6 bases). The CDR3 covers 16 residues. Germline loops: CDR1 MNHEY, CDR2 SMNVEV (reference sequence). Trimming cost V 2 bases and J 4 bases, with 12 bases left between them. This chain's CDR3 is CASSLPRGRYNSPLHF. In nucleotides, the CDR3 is TGTGCCAGCAGTTTACCCAGGGGAAGGTATAATTCACCCCTCCACTTT.

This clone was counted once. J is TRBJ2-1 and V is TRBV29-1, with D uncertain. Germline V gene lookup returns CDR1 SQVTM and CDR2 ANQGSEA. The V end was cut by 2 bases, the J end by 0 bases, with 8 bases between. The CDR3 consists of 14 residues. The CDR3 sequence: CSVEKPRSYNEQFF. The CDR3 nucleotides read TGCAGCGTTGAAAAGCCCCGCTCCTACAATGAGCAGTTCTTC.

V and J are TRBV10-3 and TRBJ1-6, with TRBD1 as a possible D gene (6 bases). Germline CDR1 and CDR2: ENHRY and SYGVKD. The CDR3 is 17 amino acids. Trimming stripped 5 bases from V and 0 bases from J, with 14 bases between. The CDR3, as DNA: TGTGCCATCAGTAAATCAGGGGCCAACTCCTATAATTCACCCCTCCACTTT. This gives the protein CAISKSGANSYNSPLHF.

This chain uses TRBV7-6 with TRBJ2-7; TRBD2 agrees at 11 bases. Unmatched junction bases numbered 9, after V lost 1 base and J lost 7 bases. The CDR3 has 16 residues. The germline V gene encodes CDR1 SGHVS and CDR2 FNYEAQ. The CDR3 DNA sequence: TGTGCCAGCAGCTTAGAGCTAGCGGGGGGAAAGAGAGAGCAGTACTTC. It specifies CASSLELAGGKREQYF.

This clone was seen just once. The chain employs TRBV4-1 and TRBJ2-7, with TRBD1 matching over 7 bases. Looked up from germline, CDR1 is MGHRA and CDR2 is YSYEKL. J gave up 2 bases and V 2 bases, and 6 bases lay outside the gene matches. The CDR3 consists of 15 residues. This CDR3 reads CASSQQTGATYEQYF. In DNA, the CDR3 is TGCGCCAGCAGCCAACAAACAGGGGCTACCTACGAGCAGTACTTC.

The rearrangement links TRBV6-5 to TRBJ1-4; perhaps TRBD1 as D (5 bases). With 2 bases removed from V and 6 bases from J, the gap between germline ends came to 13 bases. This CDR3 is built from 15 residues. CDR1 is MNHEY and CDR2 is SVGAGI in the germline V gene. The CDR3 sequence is CASSYLGRDDEKLFF. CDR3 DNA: TGTGCCAGCAGTTACCTTGGCAGGGATGATGAAAAACTGTTTTTT.